The rows below give T cell receptor beta chains drawn from one sample of a study. TCRdb reprocessed the RT-PCR reads with MiXCR, giving one entry per CDR3 protein. The repertoire consists of about 700,000 distinct CDR3 sequences, with over 12% occurring once and the leading ten covering about 3.9%. Material: memory CD4+ T cells from blood. These receptors were obtained from a female donor in good health, serving as a healthy control. The CDR3 runs from the conserved cysteine through the conserved F or W. D genes are given only for firm matches. The size of a clone is reported for some rows only, either as once, few or many, or as a class for expanded clones.

V,D,J,size,DNA,CDR3
TRBV5-1,TRBD2,TRBJ2-3,few,TGCGCCAGCAGCCTCGTGTCTAGCGGTTTTACAGATACGCAGTATTTT,CASSLVSSGFTDTQYF
TRBV4-2,TRBD1,TRBJ2-6,few,TGTGCCAGCAGCCAAGCCGACAGGGTCGGGGCCAACGTCCTGACTTTC,CASSQADRVGANVLTF
TRBV29-1,TRBD1,TRBJ2-7,many,TGCAGCGCCCGCATACCAGGGACAGGGTACGAGCAGTACTTC,CSARIPGTGYEQYF
TRBV2,.,TRBJ2-7,.,TGTGCCAGCAACGAACGTGGGGCCCGGCAGTACTTC,CASNERGARQYF
TRBV6-6,.,TRBJ1-3,few,TGTGCCAGCAGATCGGACAGCGTAAACACCATATATTTT,CASRSDSVNTIYF
TRBV12-3/TRBV12-4,.,TRBJ2-7,.,TGTGCCAGCAGCAACAGTCAGTCATCCTACGAGCAGTACTTC,CASSNSQSSYEQYF
TRBV6-1,.,TRBJ2-3,many,TGTGCCAGCAGTGGCCCGCTAGCGGATACGCAGTATTTT,CASSGPLADTQYF
TRBV4-1,TRBD2,TRBJ2-7,.,TGCGCCAGCAGCCCCCACTCCGGGGGGAGCTCCTACGAGCAGTACTTC,CASSPHSGGSSYEQYF
TRBV7-3,.,TRBJ2-5,.,TGTGCCAGCAGCTTAAATGGGGGACGGTCGAATGGGGGGACCCAGTACTTC,CASSLNGGRSNGGTQYF
TRBV20-1,TRBD1,TRBJ2-3,.,TGCAGTGCTAGTGACAGGGAATGGAGCACAGATACGCAGTATTTT,CSASDREWSTDTQYF
TRBV2,.,TRBJ1-1,many,TGTGCCAGCAGTAAGGACAGTAACACTGAAGCTTTCTTT,CASSKDSNTEAFF
TRBV25-1,.,TRBJ2-7,.,TGTGCCAGCAGTGAATCCCCCGGGGGAGGAACACACGAGCAGTACTTC,CASSESPGGGTHEQYF
TRBV4-3,.,TRBJ2-7,few,TGCGCCAGCAGCCAAGCGTCGGCGATCGGCTACGAGCAGTACTTC,CASSQASAIGYEQYF
TRBV20-1,.,TRBJ2-7,.,TGCAGTGCTAGAGATTGGGATGGGTTCGGGGGCGAGCAGTACTTC,CSARDWDGFGGEQYF
TRBV6-6,.,TRBJ1-5,many,TGTGCCAGCAGTTACTCGCGGCAGAGCAATCAGCCCCAGCATTTT,CASSYSRQSNQPQHF
TRBV25-1,TRBD2,TRBJ2-7,many,TGTGCCAGCAGTGGAGGTAGCGGGAACTACGAGCAGTACTTC,CASSGGSGNYEQYF
TRBV7-2,.,TRBJ1-2,few,TGTGCCAGCAGCTCCCCTCGGTCGGGGACCTATGGCTACACCTTC,CASSSPRSGTYGYTF
TRBV27,.,TRBJ2-5,few,TGTGCCAGCAGTTTATTCTGGGGGCTGGGGGAGACCCAGTACTTC,CASSLFWGLGETQYF
TRBV20-1,.,TRBJ1-2,few,TGCAGTGCTAGCCCCCCGTCCCGACGGGATGGCTACACCTTC,CSASPPSRRDGYTF
TRBV10-3,.,TRBJ2-2,many,TGTGCCACCAAGGAGGCCGGGGAGCTGTTTTTT,CATKEAGELFF
TRBV29-1,TRBD1,TRBJ1-1,few,TGCAGCGTCGGACAGGGGGCTAACACTGAAGCTTTCTTT,CSVGQGANTEAFF
TRBV24-1,.,TRBJ1-1,few,TGTGCCGTGCGGATGGGGCGCGACACTGAAGCTTTCTTT,CAVRMGRDTEAFF